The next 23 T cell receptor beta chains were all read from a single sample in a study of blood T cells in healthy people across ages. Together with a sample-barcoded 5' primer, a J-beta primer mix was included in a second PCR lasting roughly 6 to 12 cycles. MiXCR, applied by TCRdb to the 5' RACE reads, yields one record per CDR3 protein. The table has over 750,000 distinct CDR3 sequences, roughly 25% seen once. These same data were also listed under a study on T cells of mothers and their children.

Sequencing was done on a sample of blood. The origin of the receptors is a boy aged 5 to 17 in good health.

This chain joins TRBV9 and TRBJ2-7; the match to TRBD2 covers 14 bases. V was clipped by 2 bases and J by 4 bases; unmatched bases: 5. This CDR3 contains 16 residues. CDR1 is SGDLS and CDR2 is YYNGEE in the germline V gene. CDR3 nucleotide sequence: TGTGCCAGCAGCGTGGGACTAGCGGGGGCCGGGTACGAGCAGTACTTC. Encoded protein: CASSVGLAGAGYEQYF. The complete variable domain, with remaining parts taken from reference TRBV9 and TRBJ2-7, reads DSGVTQTPKHLITATGQRVTLRCSPRSGDLSVYWYQQSLDQGLQFLIQYYNGEERAKGNILERFSAQQFPDLHSELNLSSLELGDSALYFCASSVGLAGAGYEQYFGPGTRLTVT.

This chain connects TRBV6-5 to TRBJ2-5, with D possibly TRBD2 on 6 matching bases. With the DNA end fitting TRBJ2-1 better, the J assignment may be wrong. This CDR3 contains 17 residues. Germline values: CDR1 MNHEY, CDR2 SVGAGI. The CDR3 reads CASSYSKVPDYDNEQFF. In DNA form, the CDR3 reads TGTGCCAGCAGTTACTCGAAGGTTCCGGACTACGACAATGAGCAGTTCTTC.

CDR3 bases: TGTGCCAGCAGCGTAGGTGACGGTCCTTACAATGAGCAGTTCTTC. Residues: CASSVGDGPYNEQFF. The gene calls are TRBV9 and TRBJ2-1; D gene ambiguous. The CDR3 sequence is 15 residues long. CDR1 is SGDLS and CDR2 is YYNGEE in the germline V gene. V lost 0 bases, J lost 4 bases, and 11 bases lay in between. The full variable domain, with the rest looked up from reference TRBV9 and TRBJ2-1, is DSGVTQTPKHLITATGQRVTLRCSPRSGDLSVYWYQQSLDQGLQFLIQYYNGEERAKGNILERFSAQQFPDLHSELNLSSLELGDSALYFCASSVGDGPYNEQFFGPGTRLTVL.

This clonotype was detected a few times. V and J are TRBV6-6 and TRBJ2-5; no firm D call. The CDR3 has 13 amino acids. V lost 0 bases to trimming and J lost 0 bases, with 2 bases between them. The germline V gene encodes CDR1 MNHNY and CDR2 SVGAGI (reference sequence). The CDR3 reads CASSYSNQETQYF. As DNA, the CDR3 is TGTGCCAGCAGTTACTCGAACCAAGAGACCCAGTACTTC.

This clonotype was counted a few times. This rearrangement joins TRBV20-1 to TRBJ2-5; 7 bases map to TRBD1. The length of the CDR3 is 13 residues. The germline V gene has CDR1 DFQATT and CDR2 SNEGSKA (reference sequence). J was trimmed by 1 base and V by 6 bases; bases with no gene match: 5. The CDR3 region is CSAQGDSQETQYF. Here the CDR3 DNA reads TGCAGTGCCCAAGGGGACAGCCAAGAGACCCAGTACTTC.

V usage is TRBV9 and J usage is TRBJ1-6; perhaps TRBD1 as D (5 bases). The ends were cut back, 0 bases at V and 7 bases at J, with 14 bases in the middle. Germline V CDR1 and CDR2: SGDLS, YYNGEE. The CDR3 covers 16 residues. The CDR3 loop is CASSVGPGLQNSPLHF. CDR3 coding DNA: TGTGCCAGCAGCGTAGGTCCAGGGTTACAGAATTCACCCCTCCACTTT.

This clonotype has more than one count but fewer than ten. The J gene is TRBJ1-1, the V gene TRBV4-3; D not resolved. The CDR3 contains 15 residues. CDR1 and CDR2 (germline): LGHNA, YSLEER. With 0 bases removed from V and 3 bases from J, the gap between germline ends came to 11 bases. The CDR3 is CASSQDYREHTEAFF. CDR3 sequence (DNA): TGCGCCAGCAGCCAAGATTACAGAGAGCACACTGAAGCTTTCTTT.

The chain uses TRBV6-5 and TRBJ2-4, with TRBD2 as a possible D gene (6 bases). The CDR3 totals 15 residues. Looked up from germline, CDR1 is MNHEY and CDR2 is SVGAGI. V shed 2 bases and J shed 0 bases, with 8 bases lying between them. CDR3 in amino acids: CASSYEGLAKNIQYF. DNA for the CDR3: TGTGCCAGCAGTTACGAGGGACTAGCCAAAAACATTCAGTACTTC.

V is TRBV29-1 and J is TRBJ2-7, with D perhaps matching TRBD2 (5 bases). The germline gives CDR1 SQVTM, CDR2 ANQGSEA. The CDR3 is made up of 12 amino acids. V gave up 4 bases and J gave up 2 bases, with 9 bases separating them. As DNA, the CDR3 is TGCAGCGTTGGAGGACTGACCTACGAGCAGTACTTC. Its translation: CSVGGLTYEQYF.

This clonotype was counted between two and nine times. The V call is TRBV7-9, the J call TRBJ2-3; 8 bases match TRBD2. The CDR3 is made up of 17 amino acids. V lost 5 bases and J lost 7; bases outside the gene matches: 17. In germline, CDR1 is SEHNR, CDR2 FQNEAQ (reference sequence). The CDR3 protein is CASSRGGLAALGNTQYF. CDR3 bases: TGTGCCAGCAGCCGGGGGGGTCTAGCGGCCCTCGGGAATACGCAGTATTTT.

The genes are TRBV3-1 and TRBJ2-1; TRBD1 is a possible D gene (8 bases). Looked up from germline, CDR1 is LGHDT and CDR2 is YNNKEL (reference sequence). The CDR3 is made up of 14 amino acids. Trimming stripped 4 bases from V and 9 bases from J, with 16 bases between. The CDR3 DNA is TGTGCCAGCAGCCCCGGGACAGGCGGGAGTGAGCAGTTCTTC. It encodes CASSPGTGGSEQFF.

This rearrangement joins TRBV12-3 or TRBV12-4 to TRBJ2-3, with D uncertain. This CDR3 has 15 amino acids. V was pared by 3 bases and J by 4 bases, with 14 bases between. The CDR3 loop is CASSFRVSGPDTQYF. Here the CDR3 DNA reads TGTGCCAGCAGTTTTCGAGTCAGTGGGCCAGATACGCAGTATTTT.

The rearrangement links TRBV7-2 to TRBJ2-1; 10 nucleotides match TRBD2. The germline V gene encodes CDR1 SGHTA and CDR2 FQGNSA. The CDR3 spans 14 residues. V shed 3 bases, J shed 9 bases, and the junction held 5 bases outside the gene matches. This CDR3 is CASSLLAGVLEQFF. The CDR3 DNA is TGTGCCAGCAGCTTGCTAGCGGGAGTTCTTGAGCAGTTCTTC.

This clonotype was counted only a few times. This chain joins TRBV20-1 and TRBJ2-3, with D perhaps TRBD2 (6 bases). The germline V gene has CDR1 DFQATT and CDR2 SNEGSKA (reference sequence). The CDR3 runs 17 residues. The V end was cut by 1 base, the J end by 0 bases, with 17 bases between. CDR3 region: CSARAGGGAASTDTQYF. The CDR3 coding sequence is TGCAGTGCTAGAGCTGGCGGAGGGGCGGCTAGCACAGATACGCAGTATTTT.

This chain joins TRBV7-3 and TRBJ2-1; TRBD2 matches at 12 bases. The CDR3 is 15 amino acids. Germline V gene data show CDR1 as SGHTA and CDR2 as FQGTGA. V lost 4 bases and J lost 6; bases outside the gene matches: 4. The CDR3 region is CASSSGLAGINEQFF. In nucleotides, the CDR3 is TGTGCCAGCAGCTCCGGACTAGCGGGGATCAATGAGCAGTTCTTC.

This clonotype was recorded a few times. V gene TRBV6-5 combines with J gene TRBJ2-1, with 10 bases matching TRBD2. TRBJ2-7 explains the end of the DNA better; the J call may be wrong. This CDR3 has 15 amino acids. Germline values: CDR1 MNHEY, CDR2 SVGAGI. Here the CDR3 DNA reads TGTGCCAGCAGTCCCACGGCTAGCGGGGGCTACGAGCAGTACTTC. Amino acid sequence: CASSPTASGGYEQYF.

The CDR3 reads CASSPLTGQYNEQFF. The CDR3 DNA reads TGTGCCAGCTCACCCCTAACGGGACAATACAATGAGCAGTTCTTC. The chain combines TRBV18 with TRBJ2-1; D is possibly TRBD1 (6 bases). V lost 3 bases and J 4 bases, leaving 13 bases between the germline ends. CDR1 KGHSH and CDR2 LQKENI come from the germline V gene. The length of the CDR3 is 15 residues.

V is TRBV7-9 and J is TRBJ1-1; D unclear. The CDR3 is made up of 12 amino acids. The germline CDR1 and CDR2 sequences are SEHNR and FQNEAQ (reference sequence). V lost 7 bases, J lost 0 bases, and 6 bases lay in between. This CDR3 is CASILLNTEAFF. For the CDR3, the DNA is TGTGCCAGCATCCTTTTGAACACTGAAGCTTTCTTT.

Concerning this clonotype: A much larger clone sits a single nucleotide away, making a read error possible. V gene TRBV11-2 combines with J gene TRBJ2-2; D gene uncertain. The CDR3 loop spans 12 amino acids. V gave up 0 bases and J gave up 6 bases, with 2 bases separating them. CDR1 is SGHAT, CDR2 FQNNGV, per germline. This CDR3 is CASSLDPGELFF. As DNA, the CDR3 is TGTGCCAGCAGCTTAGATCCCGGGGAGCTGTTTTTT.

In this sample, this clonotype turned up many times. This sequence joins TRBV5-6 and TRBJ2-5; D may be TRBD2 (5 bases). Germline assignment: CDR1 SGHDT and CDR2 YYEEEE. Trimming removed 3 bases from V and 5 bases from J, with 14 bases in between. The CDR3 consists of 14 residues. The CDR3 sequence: CASSSWTRPETQYF. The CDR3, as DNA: TGTGCCAGCAGCTCCTGGACTCGACCGGAGACCCAGTACTTC.

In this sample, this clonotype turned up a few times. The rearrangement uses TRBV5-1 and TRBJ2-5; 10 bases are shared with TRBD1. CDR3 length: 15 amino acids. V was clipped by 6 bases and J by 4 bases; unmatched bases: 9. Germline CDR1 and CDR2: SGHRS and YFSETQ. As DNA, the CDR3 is TGCGCCAGCAAATACCAGACAGGGGGCGGAGAGACCCAGTACTTC. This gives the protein CASKYQTGGGETQYF. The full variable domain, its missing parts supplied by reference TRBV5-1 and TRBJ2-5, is KAGVTQTPRYLIKTRGQQVTLSCSPISGHRSVSWYQQTPGQGLQFLFEYFSETQRNKGNFPGRFSGRQFSNSRSEMNVSTLELGDSALYLCASKYQTGGGETQYFGPGTRLLVL.

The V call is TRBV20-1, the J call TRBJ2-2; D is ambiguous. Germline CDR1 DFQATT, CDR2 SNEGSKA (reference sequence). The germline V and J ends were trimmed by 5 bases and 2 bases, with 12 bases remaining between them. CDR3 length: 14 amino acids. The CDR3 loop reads CSAPAPTNTGELFF. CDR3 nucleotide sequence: TGCAGTGCTCCCGCCCCCACTAACACCGGGGAGCTGTTTTTT.

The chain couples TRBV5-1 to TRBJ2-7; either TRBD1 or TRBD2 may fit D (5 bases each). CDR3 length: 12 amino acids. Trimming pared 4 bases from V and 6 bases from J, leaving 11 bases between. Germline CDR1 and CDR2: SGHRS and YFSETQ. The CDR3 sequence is CASSTGRLEQYF. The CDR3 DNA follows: TGCGCCAGCAGCACGGGACGGCTCGAGCAGTACTTC.